The clone carrying this T cell receptor (beta chain) was counted between two and nine times. Following RNA extraction, reverse transcription yielded cDNA that acted as the sequencing template. Method: immunoSEQ multiplex PCR; TCRdb's copy keeps in-frame clones and lacks some. The sample holds more than 150,000 clones, around 55% seen once. This CDR3 is 13 amino acids long. V shed 4 bases and J 2 bases; nucleotides not matched to a gene: 3. Germline loops: CDR1 SQVTM, CDR2 ANQGSEA. The sample originates from a study of CD8+ T cells in alopecia areata. This sequence originates from a human donor with alopecia areata. The chain uses TRBV29-1 and TRBJ1-2, with 8 bases matching TRBD1. This specimen consisted of CD8+ T cells sorted from blood, obtained at week 0. CDR3 DNA: TGCAGCGTTGGTGGACAGGGAAACTATGGCTACACCTTC. Amino acids: CSVGGQGNYGYTF.